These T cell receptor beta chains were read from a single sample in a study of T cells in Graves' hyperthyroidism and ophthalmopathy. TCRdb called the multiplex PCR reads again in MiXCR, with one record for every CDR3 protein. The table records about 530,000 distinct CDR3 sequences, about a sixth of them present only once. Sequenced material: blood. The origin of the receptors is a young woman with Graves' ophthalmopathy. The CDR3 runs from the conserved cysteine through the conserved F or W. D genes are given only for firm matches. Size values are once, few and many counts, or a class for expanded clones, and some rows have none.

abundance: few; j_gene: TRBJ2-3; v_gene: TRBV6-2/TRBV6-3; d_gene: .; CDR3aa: CASSYLENTDTQYF; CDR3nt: TGTGCCAGCAGTTATCTGGAGAACACAGATACGCAGTATTTT
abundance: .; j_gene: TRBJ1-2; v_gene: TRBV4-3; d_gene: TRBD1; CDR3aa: CASSHGTGYGYTF; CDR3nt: TGCGCCAGCAGCCACGGGACAGGGTATGGCTACACCTTC
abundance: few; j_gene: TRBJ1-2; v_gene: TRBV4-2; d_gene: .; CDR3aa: CASSQVPEINYGYTF; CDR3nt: TGTGCCAGCAGCCAAGTCCCCGAAATTAACTATGGCTACACCTTC
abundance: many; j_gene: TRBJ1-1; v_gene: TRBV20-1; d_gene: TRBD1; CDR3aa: CSAGKTGVNTEAFF; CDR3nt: TGCAGTGCCGGAAAGACAGGGGTTAACACTGAAGCTTTCTTT
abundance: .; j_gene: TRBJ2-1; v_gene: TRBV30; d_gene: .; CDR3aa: CAWSADIYNEQFF; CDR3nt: TGTGCCTGGAGTGCCGACATCTACAATGAGCAGTTCTTC
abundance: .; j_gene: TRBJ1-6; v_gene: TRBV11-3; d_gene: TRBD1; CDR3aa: CASSPLTGQGASRNSPLHF; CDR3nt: TGTGCCAGCAGCCCCTTAACTGGACAGGGGGCTAGTAGAAATTCACCCCTCCACTTT
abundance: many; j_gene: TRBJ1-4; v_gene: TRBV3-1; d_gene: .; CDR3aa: CASSQPTGGNEKLFF; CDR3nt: TGTGCCAGCAGCCAACCCACCGGGGGCAATGAAAAACTGTTTTTT
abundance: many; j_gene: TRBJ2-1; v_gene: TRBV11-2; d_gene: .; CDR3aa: CASSWRGYNEQFF; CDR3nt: TGTGCCAGCAGCTGGAGGGGTTACAATGAGCAGTTCTTC
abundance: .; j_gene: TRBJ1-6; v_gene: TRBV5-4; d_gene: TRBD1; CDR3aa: CASSATDRGGSPLHF; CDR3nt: TGTGCCAGCAGCGCTACGGACAGGGGGGGATCACCCCTCCACTTT
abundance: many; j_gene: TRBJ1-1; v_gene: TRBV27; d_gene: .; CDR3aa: CASSSPGGRTEAFF; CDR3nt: TGTGCCAGCAGTTCCCCCGGGGGGAGGACTGAAGCTTTCTTT
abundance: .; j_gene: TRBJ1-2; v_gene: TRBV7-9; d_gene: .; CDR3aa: CASSLGLLTLQYGYTF; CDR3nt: TGTGCCAGCAGCTTGGGACTCCTAACGCTCCAGTATGGCTACACCTTC
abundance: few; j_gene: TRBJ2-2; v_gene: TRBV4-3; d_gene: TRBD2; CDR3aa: CASSQETSGRARVPGELFF; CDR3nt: TGCGCCAGCAGCCAAGAGACTAGCGGGAGGGCCCGGGTTCCCGGGGAGCTGTTTTTT
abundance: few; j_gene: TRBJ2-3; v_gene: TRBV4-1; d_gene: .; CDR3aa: CASSQVGTGEGTDTQYF; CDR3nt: TGCGCCAGCAGCCAAGTGGGAACGGGAGAGGGCACAGATACGCAGTATTTT
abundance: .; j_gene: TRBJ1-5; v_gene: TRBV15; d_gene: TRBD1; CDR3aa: CATSRDRGLNQPQHF; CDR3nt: TGTGCCACCAGCAGGGACAGGGGTCTAAATCAGCCCCAGCATTTT
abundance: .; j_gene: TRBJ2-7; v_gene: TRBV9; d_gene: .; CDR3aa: CASSVGSDRTYEQYF; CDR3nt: TGTGCCAGCAGCGTAGGTTCGGACAGAACCTACGAGCAGTACTTC
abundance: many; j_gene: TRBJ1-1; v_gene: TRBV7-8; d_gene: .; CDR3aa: CASSYKVGVGTEAFF; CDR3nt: TGTGCCAGCAGCTACAAGGTGGGGGTCGGCACTGAAGCTTTCTTT
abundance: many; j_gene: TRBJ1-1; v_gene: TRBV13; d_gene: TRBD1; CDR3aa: CASRRTGTAFTEAFF; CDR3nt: TGTGCCAGCAGACGAACCGGGACAGCCTTCACTGAAGCTTTCTTT
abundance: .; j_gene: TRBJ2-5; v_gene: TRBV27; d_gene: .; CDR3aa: CASSSLDNQETQYF; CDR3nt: TGTGCCAGCAGTTCGCTAGATAACCAAGAGACCCAGTACTTC
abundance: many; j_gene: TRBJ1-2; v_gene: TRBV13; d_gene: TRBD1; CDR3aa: CASSPTGDKYGYTF; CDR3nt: TGTGCCAGCAGCCCTACAGGGGATAAGTATGGCTACACCTTC
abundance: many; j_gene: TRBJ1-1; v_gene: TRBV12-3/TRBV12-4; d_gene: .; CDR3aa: CASSLDRLAFF; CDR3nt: TGTGCCAGCAGTTTAGACAGATTAGCTTTCTTT
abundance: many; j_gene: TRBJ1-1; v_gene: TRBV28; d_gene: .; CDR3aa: CASSLTGYLNTEAFF; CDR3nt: TGTGCCAGCAGTTTAACGGGATATCTGAACACTGAAGCTTTCTTT
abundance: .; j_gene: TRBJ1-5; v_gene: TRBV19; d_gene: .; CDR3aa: CASSNRHQPQHF; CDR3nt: TGTGCCAGTAGCAACAGACATCAGCCCCAGCATTTT
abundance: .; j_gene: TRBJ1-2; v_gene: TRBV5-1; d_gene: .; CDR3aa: CASSLLSGGPSDYGYTF; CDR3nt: TGCGCCAGCAGCTTGTTGTCCGGGGGGCCCTCAGACTATGGCTACACCTTC
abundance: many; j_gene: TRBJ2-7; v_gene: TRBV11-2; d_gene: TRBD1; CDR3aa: CASSYRDRGHEQYF; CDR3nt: TGTGCCAGCAGCTATAGAGACAGGGGGCACGAGCAGTACTTC